Below, 20 T cell receptor beta chains from the same sample are listed, as sequenced in a study of blood T cell repertoires in COVID-19. The data were produced by immunoSEQ multiplex PCR, yet TCRdb's version contains in-frame clones alone and is incomplete. This sample carries 180,000 or so clones, around 85% of them seen once, and the ten largest clones take around 7.8%. The sequenced material came from peripheral blood. Receptors were obtained from a woman in her fifties or sixties with acute or convalescent COVID-19.

This chain joins TRBV29-1 and TRBJ2-1; 7 bases line up with TRBD1. The germline CDR1 and CDR2 sequences are SQVTM and ANQGSEA. This CDR3 region has 12 residues. With V trimmed by 6 bases and J by 7 bases, 6 bases remained unmatched. CDR3 nucleotide sequence: TGCAGCGTGACAGGGCCTCGGAATGAGCAGTTCTTC. Translated: CSVTGPRNEQFF.

The genes are TRBV3-1 (or the pseudogene TRBV3-2) and TRBJ1-1; D remains unclear. Germline CDR1 reads LGHDT; CDR2 reads YNNKEL (reference sequence). The CDR3 extends over 12 amino acids. V lost 1 base and J lost 9, with 9 bases in between. CDR3 DNA sequence: TGTGCCAGCAGCCAAGGCACGGGTCAAGCTTTCTTT. It encodes CASSQGTGQAFF.

In this sample, this clone turned up once. V usage is TRBV7-2 and J usage is TRBJ2-5, with TRBD2 matching 7 bases. In germline, CDR1 is SGHTA, CDR2 FQGNSA. CDR3 size: 14 residues. Trimming cost V 1 base and J 4 bases; bases outside gene matches: 3. This CDR3 is CASSLVGGRETQYF. The CDR3 DNA sequence: TGTGCCAGCAGCTTAGTCGGCGGGAGAGAGACCCAGTACTTC.

J is TRBJ2-1 and V is TRBV5-4; possibly TRBD2 for D (6 bases). Between the trimmed V and J ends, which lost 4 bases and 8 bases, there was a span of 10 bases. The germline V gene encodes CDR1 SGHNT and CDR2 YYREEE (reference sequence). The CDR3 spans 12 residues. The DNA for the CDR3 is TGTGCCAGCAGCCTGACTAGTTATGAGCAGTTCTTC. This sequence encodes CASSLTSYEQFF.

The V gene is TRBV6-5, the J gene TRBJ2-1, with 15 bases fitting TRBD2. CDR1 and CDR2 from the germline V gene are MNHEY and SVGAGI. Trimming took 5 bases from V and 8 from J; bases not matched to a gene: 4. The CDR3 loop spans 15 amino acids. The CDR3 here is CASSLGLAGGYEQFF. Here the CDR3 DNA reads TGTGCCAGCAGTCTTGGACTAGCGGGAGGGTATGAGCAGTTCTTC.

The V call is TRBV5-1, the J call TRBJ2-1; TRBD1 matches at 7 bases. This CDR3 has 12 residues. V was clipped by 5 bases and J by 10 bases; unmatched bases: 6. Germline V gene data show CDR1 as SGHRS and CDR2 as YFSETQ. The CDR3 loop is CASSLQGWEQFF. CDR3 bases: TGCGCCAGCAGTTTACAGGGGTGGGAGCAGTTCTTC.

The chain is built from TRBV5-1 and TRBJ1-3; D uncertain. The CDR3 is made up of 18 amino acids. The V gene's germline CDR1 is SGHRS and CDR2 YFSETQ. With 4 bases removed from V and 2 bases from J, the gap between germline ends came to 22 bases. The CDR3 loop reads CASSRRTGDSNPGNTIYF. Written as DNA, the CDR3 is TGCGCCAGCAGCCGTCGGACTGGAGATTCTAACCCTGGAAACACCATATATTTT. The full variable domain, rest sourced from reference TRBV5-1 and TRBJ1-3, is KAGVTQTPRYLIKTRGQQVTLSCSPISGHRSVSWYQQTPGQGLQFLFEYFSETQRNKGNFPGRFSGRQFSNSRSEMNVSTLELGDSALYLCASSRRTGDSNPGNTIYFGEGSWLTVV.

The chain employs TRBV6-6 and TRBJ2-2; D is perhaps TRBD2 (6 bases). V lost 7 bases, J lost 4 bases, and 13 bases lay in between. The CDR3 contains 14 residues. From germline, CDR1 is MNHNY and CDR2 SVGAGI (reference sequence). The DNA for the CDR3 is TGTGCCAGCATTCGGACTACGGGCACCGGGGAGCTGTTTTTT. Translation: CASIRTTGTGELFF.

This chain uses TRBV9 with TRBJ1-1, with a tentative D call TRBD1 (5 bases). Trimming removed 1 base from V and 1 base from J, with 8 bases in between. The CDR3 extends over 14 amino acids. Germline CDR1 SGDLS, CDR2 YYNGEE. CDR3 nucleotide sequence: TGTGCCAGCAGCGTAACAGGACAGAACACTGAAGCTTTCTTT. Protein product: CASSVTGQNTEAFF.

The chain employs TRBV5-4 and TRBJ2-7, with 14 bases fitting TRBD2. This CDR3 is built from 16 residues. Trimming cost V 0 bases and J 3 bases; bases outside gene matches: 2. Germline loops: CDR1 SGHNT, CDR2 YYREEE (reference sequence). CDR3 sequence reads: CASSLGGLAGVYEQYF. CDR3 coding DNA: TGTGCCAGCAGCTTGGGGGGACTAGCGGGAGTCTACGAGCAGTACTTC.

This clone was counted between two and nine times. The chain is built from TRBV4-1 and TRBJ1-2; D is possibly TRBD1 (5 bases). The CDR3 loop spans 16 amino acids. Deletions cut 0 bases from V and 3 bases from J, with 14 bases between. Germline assignment: CDR1 MGHRA and CDR2 YSYEKL. This CDR3 reads CASSQDGGRGDYGYTF. In DNA, the CDR3 is TGCGCCAGCAGCCAAGATGGGGGGAGGGGAGACTATGGCTACACCTTC.

The chain's CDR3 is CASSLEEAQYF. The CDR3 DNA is TGCGCCAGCAGCTTGGAGGAGGCCCAGTACTTC. The V gene is TRBV5-1, the J gene TRBJ2-5; D is possibly TRBD2 (5 bases). V was cut by 0 bases and J by 9 bases, with 6 bases left in between. Per the germline V gene, CDR1 is SGHRS and CDR2 is YFSETQ. This CDR3 is built from 11 residues.

This chain connects TRBV2 to TRBJ2-6; D not resolved. Germline CDR1 reads SNHLY; CDR2 reads FYNNEI. The V end was cut by 8 bases, the J end by 0 bases, with 11 bases between. The CDR3 contains 15 residues. The CDR3 protein is CASAGASSGANVLTF. CDR3 coding DNA: TGTGCCAGCGCCGGTGCGAGCTCTGGGGCCAACGTCCTGACTTTC.

The chain has TRBV5-1 and TRBJ2-3; D is undetermined. The ends were cut back, 0 bases at V and 4 bases at J, with 9 bases in the middle. The CDR3 spans 14 residues. CDR1 and CDR2 (germline): SGHRS, YFSETQ. The CDR3 region has the DNA TGCGCCAGCAGCTTGGAACCGCGCTCAGATACGCAGTATTTT. Amino acid sequence: CASSLEPRSDTQYF.

The chain is built from TRBV11-2 and TRBJ2-1, with D perhaps matching TRBD2 (5 bases). The CDR3 covers 13 residues. Trimming removed 2 bases at V and 6 bases at J, with 8 bases between. The germline CDR1 and CDR2 sequences are SGHAT and FQNNGV. CDR3: CASSLPSSNEQFF. The CDR3 coding sequence is TGTGCCAGCAGCTTACCTAGCTCCAATGAGCAGTTCTTC.

V is TRBV27 and J is TRBJ2-3; perhaps TRBD2 as D (6 bases). Between the trimmed V and J ends, which lost 2 bases and 6 bases, there was a span of 12 bases. Germline CDR1 and CDR2: MNHEY and SMNVEV (reference sequence). CDR3 size: 14 residues. DNA of the CDR3: TGTGCCAGCAGTTTAAAGGGAGGACGTGATACGCAGTATTTT. This gives the protein CASSLKGGRDTQYF.

The V gene is TRBV6-1, the J gene TRBJ1-5; 11 positions agree with TRBD1. This CDR3 is 15 amino acids long. In germline, CDR1 is MNHNS, CDR2 SASEGT. The junction had 1 base not matched to a gene; V was cut back by 1 base and J by 5 bases. The CDR3 here is CASSEGDRGYQPQHF. The DNA for the CDR3 is TGTGCCAGCAGTGAAGGGGACAGGGGGTATCAGCCCCAGCATTTT.

The CDR3 here is CASSRDRGPGYTF. CDR3 DNA: TGTGCCAGCAGTAGGGACAGGGGTCCCGGCTACACCTTC. V usage is TRBV6-5 and J usage is TRBJ1-2; 10 nucleotides agree with TRBD1. CDR3 length equals 13 residues. The V gene end was trimmed by 5 bases and the J gene end by 8 bases; junction bases not matched to a gene: 5. Per germline, CDR1 MNHEY and CDR2 SVGAGI.

This clone showed up just once. The chain is built from TRBV6-1 and TRBJ1-4; D is perhaps TRBD1 (6 bases). This CDR3 has 14 residues. Germline V gene sequence: CDR1 MNHNS, CDR2 SASEGT. The ends were cut back, 3 bases at V and 4 bases at J, with 9 bases in the middle. This CDR3 reads CASSETGLNEKLFF. The CDR3 DNA reads TGTGCCAGCAGTGAGACAGGTCTTAATGAAAAACTGTTTTTT.

The chain combines TRBV6-9 with TRBJ2-7, with D possibly matching TRBD2 (6 bases). This CDR3 is built from 15 residues. Germline V gene data show CDR1 as MNHGY and CDR2 as SVAAGI. Trimming pared 6 bases from V and 2 bases from J, leaving 17 bases between. CDR3 sequence: CASSYHRGGTYEQYV. The CDR3 DNA reads as TGTGCCAGCAGCTACCACCGGGGCGGGACCTACGAGCAGTACGTC.